What follows are 14 T cell receptor beta chains derived from one specimen sequenced in a study of blood T cell repertoires in COVID-19. Assay: immunoSEQ multiplex PCR; the TCRdb copy retains only in-frame clones and omits some. The table lists 370,000 or so clones, around 87% of them singletons. Sequenced material: PBMCs or T cells enriched from blood (not recorded which). The receptor set was obtained from a young man who had recovered from COVID-19.

The J gene is TRBJ2-1, the V gene TRBV27; 11 nucleotides line up with TRBD2. J was trimmed by 9 bases and V by 2 bases; bases with no gene match: 6. CDR3 length: 15 amino acids. Per the germline V gene, CDR1 is MNHEY and CDR2 is SMNVEV (reference sequence). The CDR3 is CASSLSLAGGGEQFF. The CDR3 nucleotides read TGTGCCAGCAGTTTAAGCCTAGCGGGGGGCGGTGAGCAGTTCTTC.

The chain employs TRBV7-7 and TRBJ2-7; TRBD2 matches 11 bases. With V trimmed by 0 bases and J by 2 bases, 12 bases remained unmatched. Germline-derived CDR1 and CDR2 are SSHAT and FNYEAQ (reference sequence). The CDR3 is 19 residues long. The CDR3 spells CASSLASLAGGRDPYEQYF. Written as DNA, the CDR3 is TGTGCCAGCAGCTTAGCTAGTCTAGCGGGGGGCCGAGACCCCTACGAGCAGTACTTC.

With regard to this clone: The sample carries other DNA sequences with the same CDR3. The chain couples TRBV6-5 to TRBJ1-1; D is unresolved. The CDR3 is made up of 13 amino acids. V was pared by 1 base and J by 4 bases, with 7 bases between. Germline lookup yields CDR1 MNHEY and CDR2 SVGAGI. CDR3 protein: CASSYLGGTEAFF. The DNA of the CDR3 is TGTGCCAGCAGTTACTTGGGAGGCACTGAAGCTTTCTTT.

V usage is TRBV6-1 and J usage is TRBJ1-2; D is undetermined. Trimming left V 7 bases short and J 7 bases short, with 19 bases between. This CDR3 has 14 residues. The germline CDR1 and CDR2 sequences are MNHNS and SASEGT. The CDR3, as DNA: TGTGCCAGCACCCCCGGTCGTTCTCAACCTGGCTACACCTTC. Translation gives CASTPGRSQPGYTF.

This chain joins TRBV11-2 and TRBJ1-2, with 8 positions matching TRBD1. The CDR3 totals 14 residues. The J segment lost 8 bases and the V segment lost 2 bases, leaving 7 bases of the junction unmatched. Germline values: CDR1 SGHAT, CDR2 FQNNGV. CDR3 coding DNA: TGTGCCAGCAGCTTATCCGTGGCAGGGGGCGGCTACACCTTC. This encodes CASSLSVAGGGYTF.

This chain links TRBV7-6 with TRBJ2-5; weak D call: TRBD2 (6 bases). This CDR3 comprises 15 residues. Trimming removed 1 base at V and 3 bases at J, with 12 bases between. From germline, CDR1 is SGHVS and CDR2 FNYEAQ. The CDR3 loop is CASSLGFGREETQYF. CDR3 sequence (DNA): TGTGCCAGCAGCTTAGGATTCGGGAGAGAAGAGACCCAGTACTTC.

This clone was observed once. This chain connects TRBV18 to TRBJ2-2; 7 bases are shared with TRBD1. This CDR3 spans 15 amino acids. V shed 5 bases and J 2 bases; nucleotides not matched to a gene: 5. Germline values: CDR1 KGHSH, CDR2 LQKENI. CDR3: CASSTGTDNTGELFF. CDR3 coding DNA: TGTGCCAGCTCAACCGGGACAGATAACACCGGGGAGCTGTTTTTT.

This clone was counted only a few times. Other DNA sequences of this sample code for an identical CDR3. This sequence joins TRBV18 and TRBJ1-2; 7 positions match TRBD1. The J segment lost 3 bases and the V segment lost 6 bases, leaving 4 bases of the junction unmatched. The CDR3 length is 13 residues. Germline assignment: CDR1 KGHSH and CDR2 LQKENI. The DNA for the CDR3 is TGTGCCAGCTCGCCTGGGACAGACTATGGCTACACCTTC. This gives the protein CASSPGTDYGYTF.

This rearrangement joins TRBV5-1 to TRBJ1-4; D remains unclear. Germline V lookup: CDR1 SGHRS, CDR2 YFSETQ. CDR3 size: 15 residues. V was shortened by 2 bases and J by 5 bases, with 13 bases between the two germline ends. The CDR3 DNA sequence: TGCGCCAGCAGCTTAGTACACCAACCGAATGAAAAACTGTTTTTT. Residues: CASSLVHQPNEKLFF. Based on the CDR3 plus reference TRBV5-1 and TRBJ1-4, the full variable domain is KAGVTQTPRYLIKTRGQQVTLSCSPISGHRSVSWYQQTPGQGLQFLFEYFSETQRNKGNFPGRFSGRQFSNSRSEMNVSTLELGDSALYLCASSLVHQPNEKLFFGSGTQLSVL.

The chain has TRBV18 and TRBJ1-1; D call uncertain. There are 13 residues in the CDR3. Deletions cut 3 bases from V and 6 bases from J, with 11 bases between. Germline CDR1 and CDR2: KGHSH and LQKENI. CDR3 amino acids: CASSPSVESEAFF. In DNA, the CDR3 is TGTGCCAGCTCACCCTCGGTTGAGTCTGAAGCTTTCTTT.

J is TRBJ1-5 and V is TRBV18; a weak D match, TRBD1 (5 bases). Trimming took 3 bases from V and 6 from J, leaving 12 bases between them. Germline V gene sequence: CDR1 KGHSH, CDR2 LQKENI. CDR3 length equals 14 residues. The CDR3 sequence is CASSPEQGLQPQHF. CDR3 DNA: TGTGCCAGCTCACCGGAGCAGGGCCTTCAGCCCCAGCATTTT.

This rearrangement joins TRBV18 to TRBJ1-1; D call uncertain. The germline V gene has CDR1 KGHSH and CDR2 LQKENI. This CDR3 spans 16 amino acids. Trimming removed 0 bases from V and 4 bases from J, with 15 bases in between. In nucleotides, the CDR3 is TGTGCCAGCTCACCACCGGGTACGGGGTTGACCACTGAAGCTTTCTTT. Translating it yields CASSPPGTGLTTEAFF.

J is TRBJ1-1 and V is TRBV6-5, with D maybe TRBD1 (5 bases). CDR3 length: 15 amino acids. Germline CDR1 reads MNHEY; CDR2 reads SVGAGI. Trimming shortened V by 2 bases and J by 1 base, and 11 bases separated the two germline ends. The CDR3 is CASSYSLQGNTEAFF. In nucleotides, the CDR3 is TGTGCCAGCAGTTACAGTCTTCAGGGGAACACTGAAGCTTTCTTT.

The CDR3 protein is CASSPGGAGNQPQHF. As DNA, the CDR3 is TGTGCCAGCTCCCCAGGGGGCGCGGGCAATCAGCCCCAGCATTTT. The V call is TRBV7-2, the J call TRBJ1-5, with TRBD1 matching over 8 bases. This CDR3 region has 15 residues. Trimming at V came to 8 bases and at J to 2 bases, leaving 8 bases not matched to a gene. The V gene's germline CDR1 is SGHTA and CDR2 FQGNSA.